This T cell receptor (beta chain) was documented in a study of blood T cell repertoires in COVID-19. Study-wide context: Specimens from acute and convalescent COVID-19 originated in the United States, Italy and Spain. T cells, B-cell-depleted T cells, or PBMCs supplied cDNA or gDNA.

Germline V gene sequence: CDR1 MGHDK, CDR2 SYGVNS. V shed 4 bases and J 5 bases; nucleotides not matched to a gene: 6. The CDR3 spans 15 residues. Sequencing was performed with immunoSEQ multiplex PCR; in TCRdb, only in-frame clones are kept and a portion is missing. The data show under 200,000 clones, around 87% seen once. Sequencing was performed on peripheral blood. This clonotype originated in a woman aged 65 to 85 with COVID-19, enrolled during active disease. This chain links TRBV25-1 with TRBJ1-5; TRBD1 matches 9 bases. The CDR3 DNA reads TGTGCCAGCAGTGCCCATACAGGGGGCGATCAGCCCCAGCATTTT. Translating gives CASSAHTGGDQPQHF.